This TCR beta chain comes out of a study of blood T cell repertoires in COVID-19 (dated by TCRdb to 2020 to 2022). Concerning the study at large: Collaborator samples came from the United States, Italy and Spain and covered acute and convalescent phases of COVID-19. The material from the prospective study consisted of cDNA or gDNA derived from T cells, B-cell-depleted T cells, or PBMCs. Deeply sampled blood TCRbeta repertoires from subjects exposed to, actively infected with, or recovered from COVID-19 were included in the dataset. The repertoires were made available in a free public database intended to serve as a resource for research on the immune response to SARS-CoV-2. The samples were drawn from the first 160 participants of the ongoing ImmuneRACE study and from over 950 subjects provided by 6 global collaborators. Nearly every sample came with metadata listing a de-identified subject ID, COVID-19 status, age in years and sex. HLA class I and class II types, where available, came from metadata supplied by the sample provider rather than from assay-based typing. What the research found in general, with its limitations: The amount of clinical and demographic metadata varied by source and participant and was provided uncurated.

The CDR3 goes from the cysteine to the phenylalanine over 14 residues. Just the 42-base CDR3 DNA is kept, in frame starting at base 1. The junction carries 10 bases between V and J, which are trimmed by 2 bases and 5 bases respectively. CDR1 and CDR2 are read off the germline V gene as SGDLS and YYNGEE. In this sample, this clone turned up once. Its antigen is currently not known. No clone much larger than this one lies a single base away; base qualities are absent. TCRbeta CDR3 regions were amplified from genomic DNA by means of the immunoSEQ Assay, a bias-controlled multiplex PCR. As for how the authors treated the data: The number of nucleated cells in each sample was estimated by amplification of reference gene primers within the assay. To quantify the absolute abundance of each unique TCRbeta CDR3 rearrangement, sequence reads were collapsed and filtered. Productive Simpson clonality was computed per sample as the square root of Simpson's diversity index over productive rearrangements. Not all clones reach the TCRdb copy of this immuneACCESS table, which keeps in-frame sequences only. Checked studies attribute under half of the gap to unresolved V genes and leave the rest unexplained. Clone size and the V and J calls come from that table; the DNA yielded D and trimming. This sample holds approximately 350,000 clones; approximately 92% were observed only once. The ten top clones hold around 1% of the sample.

In the prospective study, participants were about 18 to 90 years old, resided in around 25 geographic areas of the United States, and were enrolled through a virtual design. Cohort assignment in the prospective study relied on participant-reported clinical history from a screening survey and a study questionnaire. ImmuneRACE Cohort 3 recovered participants were defined by two consecutive negative NP/OP PCR tests, healthcare professional clearance, or symptom resolution. In the prospective study, whole blood, serum and a nasopharyngeal or oropharyngeal swab were collected from each participant by mobile phlebotomists. Participants in the prospective study had the option to provide additional blood draws and questionnaires over a roughly two-month period. Blood samples from the prospective study were shipped frozen or at room temperature prior to DNA extraction.

Recombination linked TRBV9 to TRBJ2-2; a tentative D match to TRBD2 spans 6 bases. The receptor comes from a man between 18 and 35 years old who had recovered from COVID-19. Sequenced sample: PBMCs or T cells enriched from blood (not recorded which). DNA sequence: TGTGCCAGCAGCGTGGGAGGAGTGACCGGGGAGCTGTTTTTT. This codes for CASSVGGVTGELFF.